This T cell receptor (beta chain) stems from a study of Ad26.COV2.S vaccination and SARS-CoV-2 variants (dated by TCRdb to about 2021). Describing the broader study: Vaccine-arm donors came from COV1001, a multicentre, randomized, double-blind, placebo-controlled phase I-IIa trial of Ad26.COV2.S in healthy adults. The TCR-sequenced set comprised roughly 30 samples: around 20 Ad26.COV2.S vaccine recipients, 5 placebo recipients and 8 SARS-CoV-2 convalescent individuals. Ad26.COV2.S was given intramuscularly at 5x10^10 or 1x10^11 viral particles, as a single shot or as two shots 56 days apart. Participants in the trial were split at random into five groups of five each, receiving low-dose or high-dose Ad26.COV2.S once or twice, or else placebo on both occasions. Throughout the experiments and outcome assessment, investigators stayed blinded to trial group allocation. The specificity and breadth of SARS-CoV-2-reactive T cell receptors after Ad26.COV2.S vaccination were assessed by TCRbeta repertoire sequencing.

Read against the paper, the sample's treatment or condition label means: 15 to 20 received Ad26.COV2.S at low or high dose, single or two shots; about 5 received placebo; per-sample allocation not given. For vaccine and placebo recipients, the sequenced repertoires came from samples collected on day 63 after the first injection. Between 29 July and 7 August 2020, Cohort 1b enrolled around 24 adults aged 18-55 years at one site in Boston, USA. Ad26.COV2.S was a replication-incompetent adenovirus type 26 vector expressing a prefusion-stabilized SARS-CoV-2 spike protein from the original Wuhan strain. Relative to germline, V is missing 6 bases and J is missing 7 bases, with 6 bases of the junction outside any gene match. The CDR3 holds 13 amino acids from the cysteine to the phenylalanine. The CDR3 DNA has 39 bases and is translated from base 1. CDR1 and CDR2 were assigned from the germline V gene (reference sequence) as LNHDA and SQIVND.

The study at large found these results: After vaccination, substantial breadth of spike-specific CD8+ and CD4+ T cell responses was reported. According to the authors, total T cell responses may have been underestimated by the TCR breadth and depth analyses. The study was not powered for comparison of responses between vaccine doses or regimens. Spike-specific TCR breadth was higher in Ad26.COV2.S recipients than in placebo recipients (P = 0.0014). Non-spike TCR breadth was comparable between vaccine and placebo recipients, consistent with the vaccine containing only spike.

TCRbeta CDR3 regions were sequenced with the immunoSEQ Assay. After extraction, genomic DNA underwent amplification by bias-controlled multiplex PCR, followed by high-throughput sequencing. Per the source publication's procedure: To quantify the absolute abundance of every unique TCRbeta CDR3 region, sequences were collapsed and filtered. T cell fraction was estimated by normalization of TCRbeta template counts to usable DNA, with usable DNA being measured through amplification of reference genes present in all nucleated cells. Repertoire TCRs were annotated as SARS-CoV-2-specific when V gene, CDR3 amino acid sequence and J gene were exactly matched to a known reactive TCR set. MIRA supplied the reference SARS-CoV-2 TCR set, which was filtered for enrichment in COVID-19-positive ImmuneCODE repertoires so that public or cross-reactive TCRs were removed. Drawing on the MIRA antigens, annotated TCRs were analysed further at the level of specific ORF or position within ORF. Depth was the summed frequency of annotated unique rearrangements, while breadth was defined as annotated unique rearrangements over total unique productive rearrangements. TCR breadth was compared between groups using two-sided Wilcoxon rank-sum tests. TCRdb took over this immuneACCESS table, retaining in-frame rearrangements with V and J assigned. Such tables are incomplete; in checked studies, under half of the missing clones stem from an unresolved V gene, and the remainder is unexplained. The DNA gave D and trimming, while V, J and clone size come from that table. In all, the sample holds around 300,000 clones, and less than 90% of those were seen once. Jointly, the top ten make up around 10% of the sample.

Remarks on this clone: Its antigen remains unidentified. No base qualities exist here, and no much larger clone lies one base off it.

This material consisted of peripheral blood, taken in a trial of Ad26.COV2.S vaccine versus placebo. This clonotype originated in a person aged 18-60 years who received the Ad26.COV2.S COVID-19 vaccine or a placebo. The sequence joins TRBV19 to TRBJ1-5, with 7 central nucleotides matching TRBD1. This receptor carries the CDR3 CASRGGERQPQHF. The DNA sequence is TGTGCCAGTAGAGGGGGCGAAAGACAGCCCCAGCATTTT.